The 7 T cell receptor beta chains reported below all come from one sample, sequenced in a study of regulatory T cells in long-lasting Graves disease. The TCR beta library used iRepertoire HTBI primers with Arm-PCR amplification of CDR3. TCRdb analysed the multiplex PCR reads with MiXCR anew, one entry per CDR3 protein. The sample contains about 440,000 distinct CDR3 sequences, 15% of which appear only once. As for time point: newly diagnosed GD, antithyroid drugs for less than 3 months. PBMC RNA served as the TCR library source. This same sample was also taken into another study, of T cells in Graves' hyperthyroidism and ophthalmopathy.

This specimen consisted of peripheral blood mononuclear cells (PBMCs), obtained at new diagnosis, from a patient treated with antithyroid drugs. The receptors here all came from a woman in her 30s with Graves disease.

CDR3 DNA sequence: TGTGCCAGCAGGAAGAGCCCGGGACTAGCGGGAGGTAGCACAGATACGCAGTATTTT. Residues: CASRKSPGLAGGSTDTQYF. V gene TRBV2 combines with J gene TRBJ2-3; 15 bases are shared with TRBD2. V shed 6 bases and J 0 bases; nucleotides not matched to a gene: 10. This CDR3 contains 19 residues. Germline values: CDR1 SNHLY, CDR2 FYNNEI.

The chain carries TRBV27 and TRBJ2-1, with TRBD2 identical over 8 bases. The CDR3 sequence is 14 residues long. CDR1 MNHEY and CDR2 SMNVEV come from the germline V gene (reference sequence). After removal of 4 bases from V and 5 bases from J, the junction contained 4 bases not matched to a gene. CDR3 protein: CASSSGGGDNEQFF. CDR3 DNA: TGTGCCAGCAGTTCGGGGGGGGGGGACAATGAGCAGTTCTTC.

In its sample, this clonotype was seen many times. The V and J genes are TRBV18 and TRBJ2-7, with TRBD2 matching 9 bases. Trimming removed 2 bases from V and 2 bases from J; junction bases left unmatched: 13. CDR1 is KGHSH and CDR2 is LQKENI in the germline V gene. The CDR3 is 18 amino acids. The CDR3 region has the DNA TGTGCCAGCTCACCAACACGACTAGCGGCCGCGGGGACCTACGAGCAGTACTTC. Amino acid sequence: CASSPTRLAAAGTYEQYF.

This clonotype was seen at least ten times. This CDR3 is CASSPLMRDTEAFF. CDR3 nucleotide sequence: TGTGCCAGCTCACCCCTAATGAGGGACACTGAAGCTTTCTTT. The genes are TRBV18 and TRBJ1-1, with D unresolved. With 3 bases removed from V and 3 bases from J, the gap between germline ends came to 11 bases. The CDR3 runs to 14 residues. Germline lookup yields CDR1 KGHSH and CDR2 LQKENI.

This clonotype was seen many times. The V gene is TRBV6-2 or TRBV6-3, the J gene TRBJ2-7, with D unclear. Trimming pared 10 bases from V and 4 bases from J, leaving 14 bases between. The CDR3 has 12 residues. CDR1 MNHEY and CDR2 SVGEGT come from the germline V gene. The CDR3 DNA follows: TGTGCCACCCTGGCAGAGCCGTACGAGCAGTACTTC. This sequence encodes CATLAEPYEQYF.

The chain recombines TRBV7-9 with TRBJ2-1; 13 bases match TRBD2. The germline V gene encodes CDR1 SEHNR and CDR2 FQNEAQ (reference sequence). The CDR3 totals 18 residues. V was pared by 2 bases and J by 8 bases, with 12 bases of the junction left unmatched. The CDR3, as DNA: TGTGCCAGCAGCTTAATGGAGGGCCCGGGACTAGCGGGATATGAGCAGTTCTTC. This gives the protein CASSLMEGPGLAGYEQFF.

At least ten counts were recorded for this clonotype. The chain combines TRBV14 with TRBJ2-1; 12 nucleotides agree with TRBD2. Germline CDR1 is SGHDN and CDR2 is FVKESK. CDR3 length equals 18 residues. The ends lost 4 bases at V and 8 bases at J; junction bases unmatched: 15. The CDR3 bases are TGTGCCAGCAGCCCACTGCTGTTCCGGACTAGCGGGACCCATGAGCAGTTCTTC. It specifies CASSPLLFRTSGTHEQFF. The entire variable domain, with the rest obtained from reference TRBV14 and TRBJ2-1, is as follows: EAGVTQFPSHSVIEKGQTVTLRCDPISGHDNLYWYRRVMGKEIKFLLHFVKESKQDESGMPNNRFLAERTGGTYSTLKVQPAELEDSGVYFCASSPLLFRTSGTHEQFFGPGTRLTVL.